This entry lists 25 T cell receptor beta chains sequenced from one sample in a study of blood T cell repertoires in COVID-19. TCRdb keeps only in-frame clones here, not all; method: immunoSEQ multiplex PCR. The top ten clones hold around 2.5% of a sample with about 220,000 clones, almost 85% of them seen once. Sequenced sample: peripheral blood. These receptors all stem from a woman in her seventies with COVID-19, enrolled during active disease.

This chain connects TRBV7-2 to TRBJ2-5; TRBD2 matches 10 bases. CDR3 length: 15 residues. The J segment lost 4 bases and the V segment lost 5 bases, leaving 7 bases of the junction unmatched. From germline, CDR1 is SGHTA and CDR2 FQGNSA. The CDR3 sequence is CASSPAAGGVETQYF. The CDR3 DNA sequence: TGTGCCAGCAGCCCCGCAGCGGGGGGGGTAGAGACCCAGTACTTC.

The genes are TRBV9 and TRBJ2-5; tentatively, D is TRBD2 (5 bases). V dropped 3 bases and J dropped 5 bases, with 11 bases sitting between them. From germline, CDR1 is SGDLS and CDR2 YYNGEE. The CDR3 spans 13 residues. The CDR3 sequence: CASSDPSFETQYF. The CDR3 coding sequence is TGTGCCAGCAGCGACCCTAGCTTTGAGACCCAGTACTTC.

The chain carries TRBV7-9 and TRBJ2-3, with 8 positions matching TRBD1. The trim removed 5 bases at V and 0 bases at J, leaving 13 bases unmatched. Germline assignment: CDR1 SEHNR and CDR2 FQNEAQ (reference sequence). This CDR3 has 18 residues. CDR3 loop: CASSLGQASSYSTDTQYF. For the CDR3, the DNA is TGTGCCAGCAGCCTGGGACAGGCCTCCTCCTACAGCACAGATACGCAGTATTTT.

The rearrangement links TRBV5-1 to TRBJ1-1, with D perhaps matching TRBD1 (6 bases). The CDR3 consists of 15 residues. Trimming took 2 bases from V and 2 from J, leaving 13 bases between them. Germline assignment: CDR1 SGHRS and CDR2 YFSETQ. This CDR3 is CASSFHRASNTEAFF. The DNA for the CDR3 is TGCGCCAGCAGCTTTCACAGGGCTTCTAACACTGAAGCTTTCTTT.

The chain has TRBV3-1 (or the pseudogene TRBV3-2) and TRBJ2-1, with D unresolved. The germline V gene has CDR1 LGHDT and CDR2 YNNKEL (reference sequence). The CDR3 length is 14 residues. With 3 bases removed from V and 5 bases from J, the gap between germline ends came to 11 bases. Written as DNA, the CDR3 is TGTGCCAGCAGCCAGTCTCCAACACACAATGAGCAGTTCTTC. The encoded protein is CASSQSPTHNEQFF.

This clone was observed once. This chain connects TRBV6-1 to TRBJ2-7; 7 bases are a match to TRBD1. The CDR3 is 14 amino acids. With V trimmed by 3 bases and J by 2 bases, 4 bases remained unmatched. Germline V gene data show CDR1 as MNHNS and CDR2 as SASEGT. The chain's CDR3 is CASSELTGPYEQYF. The CDR3, as DNA: TGTGCCAGCAGTGAGTTGACAGGGCCCTACGAGCAGTACTTC.

The chain employs TRBV29-1 and TRBJ1-2; D is unresolved. Germline CDR1 and CDR2: SQVTM and ANQGSEA. V was cut by 0 bases and J by 4 bases, with 12 bases left in between. This CDR3 contains 14 residues. CDR3 bases: TGCAGCGTTGAAGATCTGGCAGGAATCTATGGCTACACCTTC. Encoded protein: CSVEDLAGIYGYTF.

The CDR3 DNA follows: TGCGCCAGCAGTCACCGACAGGGGCCGTCGACGAACACTGAAGCTTTCTTT. It translates to CASSHRQGPSTNTEAFF. The chain is built from TRBV4-3 and TRBJ1-1, with 8 bases that match TRBD1. V gave up 6 bases and J gave up 1 base; unmatched junction bases: 13. Germline V gives CDR1 LGHNA, CDR2 YSLEER. This CDR3 region has 17 residues.

The CDR3 DNA sequence: TGCGCCAGCCGAAGTGGGCAGGGAGGGGAAAAACTGTTTTTT. Translated, it gives CASRSGQGGEKLFF. This chain links TRBV5-1 with TRBJ1-4, with a possible D match to TRBD1 (5 bases). V was cut by 7 bases and J by 8 bases, with 18 bases left in between. Per germline, CDR1 SGHRS and CDR2 YFSETQ. This CDR3 is 14 amino acids long.

The chain joins TRBV12-3 or TRBV12-4 to TRBJ1-5, with TRBD1 matching 7 bases. Trimming cost V 8 bases and J 7 bases; bases outside gene matches: 8. The CDR3 is 13 residues long. CDR3 bases: TGTGCCAGCGGAAAGGGGGCTCAACAGCCCCAGCATTTT. It is translated as CASGKGAQQPQHF.

This chain connects TRBV19 to TRBJ1-5; TRBD1 matches 7 bases. In germline, CDR1 is LNHDA, CDR2 SQIVND (reference sequence). The ends lost 6 bases at V and 5 bases at J; junction bases unmatched: 10. The CDR3 loop spans 15 amino acids. CDR3 bases: TGTGCCAGTAGCCCGGGACAGTTAATCGATCAGCCCCAGCATTTT. It specifies CASSPGQLIDQPQHF.

CDR3 region: CASISYHAGYNQPQHF. The CDR3 region has the DNA TGTGCCAGTATTAGTTATCACGCGGGATATAATCAGCCCCAGCATTTT. The chain employs TRBV19 and TRBJ1-5, with D unresolved. The CDR3 has 16 residues. Germline CDR1 and CDR2: LNHDA and SQIVND (reference sequence). V lost 7 bases, J lost 4 bases, and 20 bases lay in between.

The chain links TRBV18 to TRBJ1-4; 8 bases fit TRBD1. CDR3 length equals 15 residues. The junction had 1 base not matched to a gene; V was cut back by 3 bases and J by 1 base. Looked up from germline, CDR1 is KGHSH and CDR2 is LQKENI. The CDR3 protein is CASSPGQETNEKLFF. In DNA form, the CDR3 reads TGTGCCAGCTCACCGGGACAGGAAACTAATGAAAAACTGTTTTTT.

This rearrangement joins TRBV6-2 or TRBV6-3 to TRBJ1-2; D perhaps matches TRBD1 (5 bases). Trimming took off 6 bases at V and 4 bases at J, with 12 bases between the two ends. The CDR3 is 13 amino acids. Germline V gene data show CDR1 as MNHEY and CDR2 as SVGEGT. Here the CDR3 DNA reads TGTGCCAGCAGCGCTGGGCAGGGCTATGGCTACACCTTC. It encodes CASSAGQGYGYTF.

The V gene is TRBV29-1, the J gene TRBJ1-3; perhaps TRBD1 as D (5 bases). CDR3 size: 15 residues. CDR1 and CDR2 (germline): SQVTM, ANQGSEA. V lost 7 bases and J lost 1, with 17 bases in between. DNA for the CDR3: TGCAGCGCTCTATACCCCAGGGAATCTGGAAACACCATATATTTT. This sequence encodes CSALYPRESGNTIYF.

The DNA of the CDR3 is TGTGCCAGCAGCACCGGGACAGTGGCTTATGGCTACACCTTC. This codes for CASSTGTVAYGYTF. The rearrangement links TRBV7-2 to TRBJ1-2, with 7 positions matching TRBD1. The CDR3 consists of 14 residues. Trimming removed 5 bases from V and 5 bases from J; junction bases left unmatched: 8. Germline V lookup: CDR1 SGHTA, CDR2 FQGNSA. Full variable domain (outside the CDR3, taken from reference TRBV7-2 and TRBJ1-2): GAGVSQSPSNKVTEKGKDVELRCDPISGHTALYWYRQSLGQGLEFLIYFQGNSAPDKSGLPSDRFSAERTGGSVSTLTIQRTQQEDSAVYLCASSTGTVAYGYTFGSGTRLTVV.

The chain has TRBV6-6 and TRBJ2-1; 9 bases line up with TRBD2. Germline values: CDR1 MNHNY, CDR2 SVGAGI (reference sequence). Germline trimming cut 8 bases from V and 5 bases from J; bases unmatched to any gene: 4. The CDR3 is made up of 13 amino acids. The DNA of the CDR3 is TGTGCCAGCCGTAGACTAGCGGACAATGAGCAGTTCTTC. Translating gives CASRRLADNEQFF.

J is TRBJ1-2 and V is TRBV14; a possible D gene is TRBD1 (6 bases). The CDR3 totals 12 residues. The V and J ends lost 4 bases and 6 bases respectively, with 9 bases between them. The germline gives CDR1 SGHDN, CDR2 FVKESK. The CDR3 DNA reads as TGTGCCAGCAGCCGGAACAGGGATGGCTACACCTTC. This gives the protein CASSRNRDGYTF. The complete variable domain, with remaining parts taken from reference TRBV14 and TRBJ1-2, reads EAGVTQFPSHSVIEKGQTVTLRCDPISGHDNLYWYRRVMGKEIKFLLHFVKESKQDESGMPNNRFLAERTGGTYSTLKVQPAELEDSGVYFCASSRNRDGYTFGSGTRLTVV.

This chain connects TRBV10-3 to TRBJ2-1; D is possibly TRBD1 (6 bases). V shed 6 bases and J shed 9 bases, with 15 bases lying between them. Per germline, CDR1 ENHRY and CDR2 SYGVKD. The CDR3 is made up of 13 amino acids. The CDR3 loop is CAIRDGQWAEQFF. The CDR3 nucleotides are TGTGCCATCAGAGACGGACAGTGGGCTGAGCAGTTCTTC.

The V call is TRBV6-2 or TRBV6-3, the J call TRBJ1-2; D perhaps matches TRBD1 (5 bases). V was cut by 2 bases and J by 4 bases, with 23 bases left in between. This CDR3 comprises 18 residues. Germline CDR1 reads MNHEY; CDR2 reads SVGEGT. The CDR3 region is CASSYDSFDEDTFYGYTF. The CDR3 region has the DNA TGTGCCAGCAGTTACGACTCTTTCGACGAGGACACCTTCTATGGCTACACCTTC.

The V gene is TRBV27, the J gene TRBJ2-7, with TRBD1 identical over 7 bases. Trimming cost V 2 bases and J 2 bases; bases outside gene matches: 3. This CDR3 region has 14 residues. CDR1 is MNHEY, CDR2 SMNVEV, per germline (reference sequence). CDR3 residues: CASSLRDRAYEQYF. The CDR3 bases are TGTGCCAGCAGTTTAAGGGACAGAGCCTACGAGCAGTACTTC.

The chain combines TRBV25-1 with TRBJ1-1, with 7 positions matching TRBD1. This CDR3 is 13 amino acids long. CDR1 and CDR2 (germline): MGHDK, SYGVNS. V lost 6 bases, J lost 8 bases, and 9 bases stayed unmatched. CDR3: CASSKVPGQEAFF. The CDR3 DNA follows: TGTGCCAGCAGCAAAGTCCCGGGACAGGAAGCTTTCTTT. Filled out from reference TRBV25-1 and TRBJ1-1, the complete variable domain reads EADIYQTPRYLVIGTGKKITLECSQTMGHDKMYWYQQDPGMELHLIHYSYGVNSTEKGDLSSESTVSRIRTEHFPLTLESARPSHTSQYLCASSKVPGQEAFFGQGTRLTVV.

The chain combines TRBV2 with TRBJ1-5; D is uncertain. V lost 2 bases and J 4 bases, leaving 9 bases between the germline ends. CDR3 length: 14 amino acids. Germline V lookup: CDR1 SNHLY, CDR2 FYNNEI. In DNA, the CDR3 is TGTGCCAGCAGTGAAATCGCGGCGAATCAGCCCCAGCATTTT. Its protein product is CASSEIAANQPQHF.

V is TRBV24-1 and J is TRBJ1-2, with 7 bases fitting TRBD1. Germline V gene lookup returns CDR1 KGHDR and CDR2 SFDVKD. With 5 bases clipped from V and 4 bases from J, the junction kept 3 bases outside the gene matches. This CDR3 spans 13 amino acids. Here the CDR3 reads CATSAGTAYGYTF. The DNA of the CDR3 is TGTGCCACCAGTGCTGGGACAGCCTATGGCTACACCTTC.

This chain links TRBV19 with TRBJ1-1; the match to TRBD1 covers 7 bases. The V and J ends lost 8 bases and 5 bases, in that order; junction bases with no gene match: 8. Germline V gene lookup returns CDR1 LNHDA and CDR2 SQIVND (reference sequence). The CDR3 contains 13 residues. The CDR3 nucleotides are TGTGCCAGTGGATCGGGACAGAGGACTGAAGCTTTCTTT. It is translated as CASGSGQRTEAFF.